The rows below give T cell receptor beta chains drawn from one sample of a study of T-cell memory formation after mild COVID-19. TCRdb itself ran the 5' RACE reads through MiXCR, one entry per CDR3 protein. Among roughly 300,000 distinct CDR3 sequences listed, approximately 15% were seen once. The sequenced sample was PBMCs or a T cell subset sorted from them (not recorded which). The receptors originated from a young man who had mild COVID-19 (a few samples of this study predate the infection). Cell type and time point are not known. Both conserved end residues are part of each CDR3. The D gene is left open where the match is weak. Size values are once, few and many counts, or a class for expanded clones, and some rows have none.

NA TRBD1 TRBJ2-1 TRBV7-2 CASSPSGTGVRNEQFF TGTGCCAGCAGCCCATCCGGGACAGGGGTTCGAAATGAGCAGTTCTTC
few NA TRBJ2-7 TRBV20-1 CSASLGQHEQYF TGCAGTGCCAGCCTAGGACAGCACGAGCAGTACTTC
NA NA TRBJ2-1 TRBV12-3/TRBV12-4 CASSSSTGSGTLGDEQFF TGTGCCAGCAGTTCCTCCACCGGATCCGGGACCCTGGGGGATGAGCAGTTCTTC
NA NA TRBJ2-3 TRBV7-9 CASSLAPSSSYF TGTGCCAGCAGCTTAGCTCCGAGTTCTTCGTATTTT
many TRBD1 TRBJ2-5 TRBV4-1 CASSRDREMETQYF TGCGCCAGCAGCCGGGACAGGGAGATGGAGACCCAGTACTTC
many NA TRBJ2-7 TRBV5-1 CASSLAVGVYEQYF TGCGCCAGCAGCTTGGCCGTCGGGGTCTACGAGCAGTACTTC
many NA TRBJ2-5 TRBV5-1 CASSSTGETQYF TGCGCCAGCAGCTCTACAGGGGAGACCCAGTACTTC
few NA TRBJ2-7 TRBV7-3 CASFSADEQYF TGTGCCAGCTTTTCCGCTGACGAGCAGTACTTC
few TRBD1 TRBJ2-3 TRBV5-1 CASSLGLQGDADTQYF TGCGCCAGCAGCTTGGGTTTACAGGGGGATGCAGATACGCAGTATTTT
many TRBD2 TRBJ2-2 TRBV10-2 CASRWTSGSTGELFF TGCGCCAGCCGCTGGACTAGCGGCAGCACCGGGGAGCTGTTTTTT
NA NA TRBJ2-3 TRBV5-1 CASSRTLVPDTQYF TGCGCCAGCAGCCGAACGTTAGTCCCAGATACGCAGTATTTT
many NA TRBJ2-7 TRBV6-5 CASSTSGQPYEQYF TGTGCCAGCAGTACCTCAGGACAGCCCTACGAGCAGTACTTC
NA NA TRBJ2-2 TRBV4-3 CASRSVGGQLSGELFF TGCGCCAGTCGGAGTGTCGGGGGTCAATTATCCGGGGAGCTGTTTTTT
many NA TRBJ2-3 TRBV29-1 CSGLSGDTQYF TGCAGCGGACTATCAGGAGATACGCAGTATTTT
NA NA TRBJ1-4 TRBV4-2 CASSQDRGGKGRKLFF TGTGCCAGCAGCCAAGATCGCGGGGGGAAGGGTCGGAAACTGTTTTTT
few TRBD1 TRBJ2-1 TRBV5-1 CASSLGQGAPNEQFF TGCGCCAGCAGCTTGGGACAGGGGGCCCCCAATGAGCAGTTCTTC
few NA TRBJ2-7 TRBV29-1 CSVEGAGLGYEQYF TGCAGCGTTGAAGGTGCGGGTTTAGGCTACGAGCAGTACTTC
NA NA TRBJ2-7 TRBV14 CASSPLGAYEQYF TGTGCCAGCAGTCCTTTAGGGGCCTACGAGCAGTACTTC
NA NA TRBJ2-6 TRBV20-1 CSAKKGANVLTF TGCAGTGCTAAGAAGGGGGCCAACGTCCTGACTTTC
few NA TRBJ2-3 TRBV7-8 CASSLAPFVSF TGTGCCAGCAGCTTAGCGCCGTTTGTGAGTTTT
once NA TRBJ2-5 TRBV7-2 CASSWNPRETQYF TGTGCCAGCAGCTGGAACCCCCGTGAGACCCAGTACTTC
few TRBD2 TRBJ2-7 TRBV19 CASSPFSGEGYEQYF TGTGCCAGTAGTCCCTTCAGCGGGGAGGGGTACGAGCAGTACTTC
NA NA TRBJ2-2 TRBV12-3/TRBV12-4 CASSLVPWGPTGELFF TGTGCCAGCAGTTTAGTTCCGTGGGGCCCTACCGGGGAGCTGTTTTTT
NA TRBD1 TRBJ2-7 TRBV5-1 CASSHPGQGRYEQYF TGCGCCAGCAGCCACCCCGGACAGGGGAGATACGAGCAGTACTTC
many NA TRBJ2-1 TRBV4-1 CASSQEGGAYNEQFF TGCGCCAGCAGCCAAGAGGGGGGTGCCTACAATGAGCAGTTCTTC
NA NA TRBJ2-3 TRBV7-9 CASSLAGSPKGAQYF TGTGCCAGCAGCTTAGCGGGGAGCCCAAAAGGGGCGCAGTATTTT
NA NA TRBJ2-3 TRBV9 CASSVERAADTQYF TGTGCCAGCAGCGTAGAAAGGGCAGCAGATACGCAGTATTTT
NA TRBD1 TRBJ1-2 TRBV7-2 CASSLGGTRTGGYTF TGTGCCAGCAGCTTAGGGGGCACCCGGACAGGGGGCTACACCTTC
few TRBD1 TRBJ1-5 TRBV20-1 CSAREDRGNQPQHF TGCAGTGCTAGAGAGGACAGGGGCAATCAGCCCCAGCATTTT
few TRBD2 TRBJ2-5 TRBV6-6 CASRAGSQETQYF TGTGCCAGCAGAGCGGGGTCGCAAGAGACCCAGTACTTC
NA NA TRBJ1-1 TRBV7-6 CASSLEGTTEAFF TGTGCCAGCAGCTTGGAGGGTACCACTGAAGCTTTCTTT
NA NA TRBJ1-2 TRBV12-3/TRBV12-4 CASSPRENYGYTF TGTGCCAGCAGTCCACGGGAAAACTATGGCTACACCTTC